These T cell receptor beta chains were read from a single sample in a study of shared clonotypes between healthy human individuals. The protocol was immunoSEQ multiplex PCR, while the TCRdb copy is restricted to in-frame clones and leaves out a portion. The sample lists 2,500,000 or so clones; more than 85% were seen once. The source material was naive CD4+ T cells from PBMCs. Receptors were obtained from a man between 18 and 35 years old in good health. Some clones in this sample may be carry-over from other donors' samples. Both conserved end residues are part of each CDR3. Each record gives: V gene, J gene, D gene, CDR3 length, CDR3 DNA, CDR3 protein. A D gene is named only where the DNA matches it firmly.

TRBV7-3	TRBJ1-2	NA	13	TGTGCCAGCAGCCCCAGCCGAGGATATGGCTACACCTTC	CASSPSRGYGYTF
TRBV30	TRBJ1-4	NA	13	TGTGCCTGGGATTCAGGGGAAGGTGAAAAACTGTTTTTT	CAWDSGEGEKLFF
TRBV2	TRBJ2-1	TRBD2	14	TGTGCCAGCAGGGCTAGCGGGGCGAGGGATGAGCAGTTCTTC	CASRASGARDEQFF
TRBV4-1	TRBJ1-4	NA	17	TGCGCCAGCAGCCAAGATCCCCCTCCTTTGGGCAATGAAAAACTGTTTTTT	CASSQDPPPLGNEKLFF
TRBV4-2	TRBJ2-2	TRBD2	18	TGTGCCAGCAGCCAAGATCCTTACGGGAGGGCTCGGACCGGGGAGCTGTTTTTT	CASSQDPYGRARTGELFF
TRBV18	TRBJ2-3	NA	13	TGTGCCAGCTCACCTGGGGTGCCAGATACGCAGTATTTT	CASSPGVPDTQYF
TRBV6-5	TRBJ2-7	TRBD1	15	TGTGCCAGCAGTTACGGGACAGGCGGTGGGTACGAGCAGTACTTC	CASSYGTGGGYEQYF
TRBV10-3	TRBJ2-1	TRBD2	18	TGTGCCATCAGTGAGAGGGGGGGACTAGCGGTAACCTACAATGAGCAGTTCTTC	CAISERGGLAVTYNEQFF
TRBV2	TRBJ2-5	TRBD1	14	TGTGCCAGCAGTCCAGACAGGGGACGAGAGACCCAGTACTTC	CASSPDRGRETQYF
TRBV28	TRBJ1-5	TRBD1	16	TGTGCCAGCAGTCCCATGACAGGGAGTAGCAATCAGCCCCAGCATTTT	CASSPMTGSSNQPQHF
TRBV19	TRBJ2-7	TRBD2	15	TGTGCCAGTAGTGGGGGGGTGATGGCGGGCTACGAGCAGTACTTC	CASSGGVMAGYEQYF
TRBV7-3	TRBJ1-1	NA	14	TGTGCCAGCAGCTTAGGAGGCGACGGCACTGAAGCTTTCTTT	CASSLGGDGTEAFF
TRBV5-4	TRBJ2-6	NA	17	TGTGCCAGCAGCTTGGGCGGCAGGGAAGCCGGGGCCAACGTCCTGACTTTC	CASSLGGREAGANVLTF
TRBV10-3	TRBJ1-2	NA	12	TGTGCCATGCACAGTTTGGGCTATGGCTACACCTTC	CAMHSLGYGYTF
TRBV28	TRBJ1-1	NA	12	TGTGCCAGCAGCCAACTGGGGGCTGAAGCTTTCTTT	CASSQLGAEAFF
TRBV30	TRBJ2-7	TRBD2	17	TGTGCCTGGGGGCCCAGGCCGGGACTAGCGGATTCCTACGAGCAGTACTTC	CAWGPRPGLADSYEQYF
TRBV15	TRBJ2-1	TRBD2	16	TGTGCCACCGCGCCTAGCGGGAGGAGCTCCTACAATGAGCAGTTCTTC	CATAPSGRSSYNEQFF
TRBV11-2	TRBJ2-2	NA	14	TGTGCCAGCAGCCCCTTGGCGAACACCGGGGAGCTGTTTTTT	CASSPLANTGELFF
TRBV2	TRBJ2-5	NA	15	TGTGCCAGCAGTGGGCGACAGACCCACCAAGAGACCCAGTACTTC	CASSGRQTHQETQYF
TRBV2	TRBJ2-7	NA	14	TGTGCCAGCAGTGTCCGGCAGGCTCTTTACGAGCAGTACTTC	CASSVRQALYEQYF